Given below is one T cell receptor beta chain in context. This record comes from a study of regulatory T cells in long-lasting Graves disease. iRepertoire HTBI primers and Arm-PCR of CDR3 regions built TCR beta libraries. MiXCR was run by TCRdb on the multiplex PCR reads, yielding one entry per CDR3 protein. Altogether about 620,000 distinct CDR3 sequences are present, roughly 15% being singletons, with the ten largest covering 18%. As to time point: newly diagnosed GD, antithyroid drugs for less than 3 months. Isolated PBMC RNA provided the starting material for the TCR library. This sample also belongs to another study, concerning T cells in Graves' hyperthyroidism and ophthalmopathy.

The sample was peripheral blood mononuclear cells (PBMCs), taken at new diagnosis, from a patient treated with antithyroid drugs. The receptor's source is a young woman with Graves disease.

The CDR3 DNA reads as TGCAGTTCTCGTTACTCGGGGGAGACCCAGTACTTC. Protein: CSSRYSGETQYF. V and J are TRBV20-1 and TRBJ2-3, with a tentative D call TRBD2 (5 bases). Judging by the DNA end, TRBJ2-5 fits better; the J call may be wrong. Germline lookup yields CDR1 DFQATT and CDR2 SNEGSKA (reference sequence). This CDR3 is 12 amino acids long.